A selection of T cell receptor beta chains follows, all from one sample in a study of preoperative IRX-2 immunotherapy in early breast cancer. This table comes from immunoSEQ multiplex PCR, and its TCRdb copy is limited to in-frame clones, with some not included. Here the sample spans roughly 25,000 clones, approximately 95% being singletons. The material sequenced was tumor tissue, taken after IRX-2 immunotherapy. The source is a human donor with breast cancer. CDR3s include the opening cysteine and the closing phenylalanine or tryptophan. A D gene is named only where the DNA matches it firmly. For some rows the clone size is stated as once, few or many, or as a class when expanded; others skip it.

V gene	clone size	J gene	D gene	CDR3 DNA	CDR3 protein
TRBV7-2	NA	TRBJ1-2	NA	TGTGCCAGCAGCTTCCAAGGGGGTATGGGGAATGGCTACACCTTC	CASSFQGGMGNGYTF
TRBV11-2	NA	TRBJ2-3	TRBD2	TGTGCCAGCAGCTCATCGGTGTTACTAGCGGGTGATACGCAGTATTTT	CASSSSVLLAGDTQYF
TRBV7-9	NA	TRBJ1-2	NA	TGTGCCAGCAGCCACCTCGGCGGGGGGATCCCCTATGGCTACACCTTC	CASSHLGGGIPYGYTF
TRBV7-2	NA	TRBJ1-1	NA	TGTGCCAGCAGCCCATATTTAGAAGCTTTCTTT	CASSPYLEAFF
TRBV5-6	NA	TRBJ2-5	TRBD1	TGTGCCAGCAGCCGCTGGACAGGGGGCAGGGTAGAGGAGACCCAGTACTTC	CASSRWTGGRVEETQYF
TRBV19	NA	TRBJ2-3	NA	TGTGCCAGCGGAACAGATACGCAGTATTTT	CASGTDTQYF
TRBV5-4	NA	TRBJ2-1	TRBD2	TGTGCCAGCAGCCTACGCAGACTAGCGGGAGGGGATGAGCAGTTCTTC	CASSLRRLAGGDEQFF
TRBV5-1	NA	TRBJ2-2	NA	TGCGCCAGCAGCTTGGCCTTAGAAAGCGGGGAGCTGTTTTTT	CASSLALESGELFF
TRBV5-1	NA	TRBJ1-1	TRBD1	TGCGCCAGCAGCCGAACGGGACAGGGCACTGAAGCTTTCTTT	CASSRTGQGTEAFF
TRBV28	NA	TRBJ2-2	TRBD2	TGTGCCAGCAGTTCCCCCGGGACTAGCGCCGGGGAGCTGTTTTTT	CASSSPGTSAGELFF
TRBV5-5	NA	TRBJ2-1	NA	TGTGCCAGCAGCCACCAGCGGTACAATGAGCAGTTCTTC	CASSHQRYNEQFF
TRBV9	NA	TRBJ2-1	NA	TGTGCCAGCAGCGTAGTTCAGGGCTCCTACAATGAGCAGTTCTTC	CASSVVQGSYNEQFF
TRBV6-5	NA	TRBJ1-2	NA	TGTGCCAGCAGTACCCGGGGGATATCAAACTATGGCTACACCTTC	CASSTRGISNYGYTF
TRBV4-3	NA	TRBJ2-1	TRBD2	TGCGCCAGCAGCCAAGGTTGGACTAGAGATGAGCAGTTCTTC	CASSQGWTRDEQFF
TRBV7-2	NA	TRBJ2-7	TRBD2	TGTGCCAGCAGCTTACGACTAGCGGGGGACGAGCAGTACTTC	CASSLRLAGDEQYF
TRBV6-6	NA	TRBJ1-6	TRBD1	TGTGCCAGCAGGGCAACTAGGGGGCAATCACCCCTCCACTTT	CASRATRGQSPLHF
TRBV6-1	once	TRBJ1-1	NA	TGTGCCAGCAGTGGAATGGTGAACACTGAAGCTTTCTTT	CASSGMVNTEAFF
TRBV6-5	NA	TRBJ1-4	NA	TGTGCCAGCAGTTACACCGTCGGGGCCACCAATGAAAAACTGTTTTTT	CASSYTVGATNEKLFF
TRBV4-3	NA	TRBJ1-2	NA	TGCGCCAGCAAGGTATCCCGGGAAAATTACGACTATGGCTACACCTTC	CASKVSRENYDYGYTF
TRBV28	NA	TRBJ2-5	TRBD2	TGTGCCAGCAGTTTCGGAGTGGGGACTAGCGGGAGGGCCCGGCAAGAGACCCAGTACTTC	CASSFGVGTSGRARQETQYF
TRBV28	NA	TRBJ2-3	NA	TGTGCCAGCAGTTTATGGGATTGGGAAAAGGTCCACCTCACAGATACGCAGTATTTT	CASSLWDWEKVHLTDTQYF
TRBV6-4	NA	TRBJ2-7	NA	TGTGCCAGCAGTGTTCAACCCTCGGACCGTTACGAGCAGTACTTC	CASSVQPSDRYEQYF
TRBV4-1	NA	TRBJ1-3	NA	TGCGCCAGCAGCCGACAGGCCAACTCTGGAAACACCATATATTTT	CASSRQANSGNTIYF
TRBV5-4	NA	TRBJ2-1	NA	TGTGCCAGCAGCTTAGGGAGCTCCTACAATGAGCAGTTCTTC	CASSLGSSYNEQFF
TRBV7-2	NA	TRBJ2-7	NA	TGTGCCAGCAGCTCCGGCTGGAGCTCCTACGAGCAGTACTTC	CASSSGWSSYEQYF
TRBV6-5	NA	TRBJ2-4	NA	TGTGCCAGCAGTTCCCACCGGGGTTTAGCCAAAAACATTCAGTACTTC	CASSSHRGLAKNIQYF
TRBV2	NA	TRBJ1-2	TRBD1	TGTGCCAGCAGAATAGACAGGGTCCCCACTAACTATGGCTACACCTTC	CASRIDRVPTNYGYTF
TRBV10-3	NA	TRBJ2-1	TRBD2	TGTGCCATCAGTGAGTCGATGGAGCGGGGGAGGGATGAGCAGTTCTTC	CAISESMERGRDEQFF
TRBV23-1	NA	TRBJ1-1	NA	TGCGCCAGCACCCCGGGGCCAGGGCGAAACACTGAAGCTTTCTTT	CASTPGPGRNTEAFF
TRBV6-1	NA	TRBJ1-4	NA	TGTGCCAGCAGTGTCAGTAGGGGTGAAAAACTGTTTTTT	CASSVSRGEKLFF
TRBV29-1	NA	TRBJ1-2	TRBD1	TGCAGCGTCCGCCGAAATCCTGCGGCCACAGGGGCTTCTTATGGCTACACCTTC	CSVRRNPAATGASYGYTF
TRBV5-1	NA	TRBJ2-7	NA	TGCGCCAGCAGCTTGGAAGTAGCGTATTCCTACGAGCAGTACTTC	CASSLEVAYSYEQYF
TRBV2	NA	TRBJ2-1	TRBD2	TGTGCCAGCTTCCGTAAGCTAGCGGGAGATAGGAATGAGCAGTTCTTC	CASFRKLAGDRNEQFF
TRBV4-1	NA	TRBJ1-5	NA	TGCGCCAGCAGCCAAGGGGGTCAGCCCCAGCATTTT	CASSQGGQPQHF
TRBV18	NA	TRBJ1-5	NA	TGTGCCAGCTCGCTTGGGCTGGGGAATCAGCCCCAGCATTTT	CASSLGLGNQPQHF
TRBV6-5	NA	TRBJ1-1	NA	TGTGCCACCGCAATTGGACAGACTTTT	CATAIGQTF
TRBV15	NA	TRBJ1-6	NA	TGTGCCACCAGCAGTGAGACAAATTCACCCCTCCACTTT	CATSSETNSPLHF
TRBV25-1	NA	TRBJ1-2	NA	TGTGCCAGCAGGCCAACAGCCAATTTTAGATATGGCTACACCTTC	CASRPTANFRYGYTF
TRBV11-2	NA	TRBJ2-7	NA	TGTGCCAGCAGTCTCTGGACTATTAGCGAGCAGTACTTC	CASSLWTISEQYF
TRBV7-6	NA	TRBJ2-7	NA	TGTGCCAGCAGCCTACCGGGACCCACTTACGAGCAGTACTTC	CASSLPGPTYEQYF
TRBV7-3	NA	TRBJ1-1	NA	TGTGCCAGCAGCGCCGGGACGGTGAACACTGAAGCTTTCTTT	CASSAGTVNTEAFF
TRBV7-2	once	TRBJ2-5	NA	TGTGCCAGCAGCGCCCGGTCCCGGGGGAAGGTGGGGACCCAGTACTTC	CASSARSRGKVGTQYF
TRBV7-3	NA	TRBJ2-7	TRBD2	TGTGCCAGCAGCTTAAGGGGCGGAACTAGCGGGAGGGCCAGTTCCTACGAGCAGTACTTC	CASSLRGGTSGRASSYEQYF
TRBV30	once	TRBJ2-1	TRBD2	TGTGCCTGGAGTGTACGGTTAGCGGGAGACAATGAGCAGTTCTTC	CAWSVRLAGDNEQFF
TRBV28	NA	TRBJ2-7	TRBD1	TGTGCCAGCAGTTTTCGACAGGGAATCCTCTACGAGCAGTACTTC	CASSFRQGILYEQYF
TRBV4-1	NA	TRBJ1-5	NA	TGCGCCAGCAGCCAAGATGATCGAGGGGCCAATCAGCCCCAGCATTTT	CASSQDDRGANQPQHF